This T cell receptor (beta chain) was documented in a study of shared clonotypes between healthy human individuals. Germline CDR1 GTSNPN, CDR2 SVGIG (reference sequence). Trimming removed 5 bases from V and 6 bases from J; junction bases left unmatched: 6. The CDR3 is 13 residues long. TCRdb's copy holds only in-frame clones and misses some; the assay was immunoSEQ multiplex PCR. There are some 2,500,000 clones in the sample; 85% to 95% occur only once, and around 0.4% lies in the top ten. The receptor was isolated from a man between 18 and 35 years old in good health. Some clones in this sample may be carry-over from other donors' samples. V usage is TRBV30 and J usage is TRBJ1-5, with TRBD1 identical over 8 bases. Sequenced material: naive CD4+ T cells from PBMCs. Subset given: CD45RA+ positively selected. The CDR3 DNA reads as TGTGCCTGGGCAGGGGGCGAAGGTCAGCCCCAGCATTTT. This codes for CAWAGGEGQPQHF.